The rows below give T cell receptor beta chains drawn from one sample of a study of blood T cell repertoires in COVID-19. Produced via immunoSEQ multiplex PCR; TCRdb's table is partial and in-frame only. The data hold 100,000 to 150,000 clones, with about nine tenths observed a single time. Sequences were obtained from peripheral blood. Source of these receptors: a man in his 70s who had recovered from COVID-19. Each CDR3 is given with its conserved first and last residue. A D gene is named only where the DNA matches it firmly. Clone sizes are given selectively: once, few, many, or a class where the clone is expanded.

abundance	v_gene	j_gene	d_gene	CDR3aa	CDR3nt
.	TRBV21-1	TRBJ2-6	.	CASSKSSTGGAAGANVLTF	TGTGCCAGCAGCAAAAGTAGCACAGGGGGCGCAGCTGGGGCCAACGTCCTGACTTTC
.	TRBV7-9	TRBJ1-4	.	CASSPVEGGGNEKLFF	TGTGCCAGCAGCCCCGTTGAGGGCGGCGGTAATGAAAAACTGTTTTTT
.	TRBV9	TRBJ1-6	.	CASSVSGARDSPLHF	TGTGCCAGCAGCGTATCAGGGGCGAGGGATTCACCCCTCCACTTT
once	TRBV18	TRBJ2-7	.	CASSPTPVDRPYEQYF	TGTGCCAGCTCACCAACCCCCGTGGACAGACCCTACGAGCAGTACTTC
.	TRBV6-5	TRBJ2-1	TRBD1	CASRGDRETDEQFF	TGTGCCAGCAGGGGGGACAGGGAAACCGATGAGCAGTTCTTC
few	TRBV6-5	TRBJ2-1	TRBD1	CASNDRDRDEQFF	TGTGCCAGCAACGACAGGGATCGGGATGAGCAGTTCTTC
.	TRBV4-2	TRBJ2-3	.	CASSQGARAASTDTQYF	TGTGCCAGCAGCCAAGGGGCTCGAGCGGCTAGCACAGATACGCAGTATTTT
once	TRBV9	TRBJ1-2	TRBD1	CASSVVSGGPGYTF	TGTGCCAGCAGCGTAGTATCAGGGGGGCCCGGCTACACCTTC
.	TRBV7-8	TRBJ1-6	.	CASSLRGENSPLHF	TGTGCCAGCAGCCTGCGCGGGGAAAATTCACCCCTCCACTTT
once	TRBV28	TRBJ2-4	TRBD2	CASSPGGAKNIQYF	TGTGCCAGCAGCCCCGGGGGGGCCAAAAACATTCAGTACTTC
.	TRBV7-9	TRBJ2-3	TRBD1	CASNLRDSFTQYF	TGTGCCAGCAACTTAAGGGACAGTTTTACGCAGTATTTT
.	TRBV19	TRBJ1-6	.	CASNEQSSYNSPLHF	TGTGCCAGTAATGAACAGAGCTCCTATAATTCACCCCTCCACTTT
few	TRBV11-2	TRBJ2-7	.	CASSPLLTVGEQYF	TGTGCCAGCAGCCCATTACTGACAGTCGGGGAGCAGTACTTC
.	TRBV5-4	TRBJ1-1	TRBD1	CASNPTGVTEAFF	TGTGCCAGCAACCCTACAGGGGTTACTGAAGCTTTCTTT
.	TRBV30	TRBJ2-7	TRBD2	CAWAAGSSYEQYF	TGTGCCTGGGCAGCGGGGAGCTCCTACGAGCAGTACTTC
few	TRBV7-9	TRBJ1-5	.	CASSLVQGNQPQHF	TGTGCCAGCAGCCTAGTCCAGGGGAATCAGCCCCAGCATTTT
.	TRBV11-2	TRBJ2-1	TRBD1	CASRGQKNNEQFF	TGTGCCAGCAGGGGACAGAAAAACAATGAGCAGTTCTTC
many	TRBV2	TRBJ2-1	.	CASNTRLPYNEQFF	TGTGCCAGCAACACGAGACTACCGTACAATGAGCAGTTCTTC
.	TRBV15	TRBJ2-7	.	CATSRGGSDRPDF	TGTGCCACCAGCAGAGGGGGATCGGACAGACCCGACTTC
.	TRBV24-1	TRBJ2-1	TRBD2	CATSGLANEQFF	TGTGCCACCAGTGGACTAGCGAATGAGCAGTTCTTC
.	TRBV6-2/TRBV6-3	TRBJ1-1	.	CASSYSDTIEAFF	TGTGCCAGCAGTTACTCGGACACCATTGAAGCTTTCTTT
.	TRBV28	TRBJ1-2	TRBD1	CASRAGGRGGYTF	TGTGCCAGCAGGGCAGGGGGAAGGGGTGGCTACACCTTC
.	TRBV24-1	TRBJ2-1	.	CATSPGSSYNEQFF	TGTGCCACCAGTCCGGGAAGCTCCTACAATGAGCAGTTCTTC
.	TRBV6-6	TRBJ2-2	.	CASSSSRGLTGELFF	TGTGCCAGCAGTTCCTCGCGGGGGCTCACCGGGGAGCTGTTTTTT
.	TRBV30	TRBJ1-4	TRBD1	CACTHGQGDEKLFF	TGTGCCTGTACCCATGGACAGGGGGATGAAAAACTGTTTTTT
.	TRBV2	TRBJ2-3	.	CASSLSTDTQYF	TGTGCCAGCAGCTTAAGCACAGATACGCAGTATTTT
.	TRBV7-2	TRBJ2-1	.	CASSLAPLGTGLDEQFF	TGTGCCAGCAGCTTAGCCCCTTTGGGGACAGGACTAGATGAGCAGTTCTTC
.	TRBV6-5	TRBJ2-1	.	CASGRDSYNEQFF	TGTGCCAGCGGACGGGATTCCTACAATGAGCAGTTCTTC
.	TRBV19	TRBJ2-7	.	CASTRTESSYEQYF	TGTGCCAGTACCAGGACAGAGTCCTCCTACGAGCAGTACTTC
once	TRBV7-6	TRBJ2-1	.	CASSPGRGSYNEQFF	TGTGCCAGCAGCCCAGGGCGGGGCTCCTACAATGAGCAGTTCTTC
.	TRBV21-1	TRBJ2-3	.	CASSKGPTDTQYF	TGTGCCAGCAGCAAAGGGCCCACAGATACGCAGTATTTT
.	TRBV27	TRBJ2-7	TRBD1	CASSFWGQAYEQYF	TGTGCCAGCAGTTTCTGGGGACAGGCCTACGAGCAGTACTTC
once	TRBV11-2	TRBJ1-5	TRBD1	CASSLGIGTGLNQPQHF	TGTGCCAGCAGCTTAGGAATAGGGACAGGGCTAAATCAGCCCCAGCATTTT
once	TRBV4-1	TRBJ2-1	.	CASNRAGLYNEQFF	TGCGCCAGCAATAGGGCGGGGCTCTACAATGAGCAGTTCTTC
.	TRBV7-3	TRBJ2-5	.	CASSFWGDETQYF	TGTGCCAGCAGCTTTTGGGGGGACGAGACCCAGTACTTC
.	TRBV7-3	TRBJ2-1	TRBD2	CASSSGTRINEQFF	TGTGCCAGCAGCTCAGGGACTAGGATAAATGAGCAGTTCTTC
.	TRBV7-3	TRBJ2-3	TRBD1	CASSPLRDRASTDTQYF	TGTGCCAGCAGCCCCCTCCGGGACAGGGCTAGCACAGATACGCAGTATTTT
.	TRBV20-1	TRBJ2-5	.	CSARGTTQYF	TGCAGTGCTAGAGGGACTACACAGTACTTC
.	TRBV28	TRBJ2-3	.	CASSLLDRTQYF	TGTGCCAGCAGTTTACTGGACAGAACGCAGTATTTT
.	TRBV12-3/TRBV12-4	TRBJ1-2	TRBD1	CASSGYRGNGYTF	TGTGCCAGCAGCGGGTACAGGGGAAATGGCTACACCTTC
.	TRBV7-6	TRBJ2-1	TRBD2	CASSRRLAEAAYNEQFF	TGTGCCAGCAGCAGACGACTAGCGGAGGCCGCCTACAATGAGCAGTTCTTC